These T cell receptor beta chains were read from a single sample in a study of PD-1 blockade in classical Hodgkin lymphoma. Assay: immunoSEQ multiplex PCR; the TCRdb copy retains only in-frame clones and omits some. The repertoire consists of roughly 35,000 clones, with approximately 90% occurring once and the leading ten covering roughly 0.27%. Source: CD4+ T cells from blood, taken before the fourth cycle of nivolumab. Source of these receptors: a human donor with classical Hodgkin lymphoma. The conserved cysteine and the conserved F or W are not part of the CDR3 here. Size tells how often a clone was seen (once, few, many) or the class of an expanded clone, and some rows leave it out.

v_gene: TRBV30
abundance: once
j_gene: TRBJ2-7
CDR3aa: AWRHSASYEQY

v_gene: TRBV27
abundance: NA
j_gene: TRBJ2-7
CDR3aa: ASSSRTSANYEQY

v_gene: TRBV12-2
abundance: NA
j_gene: TRBJ2-7
CDR3aa: ASRLGRCRDRAYEQY

v_gene: TRBV11-3
abundance: NA
j_gene: TRBJ2-7
CDR3aa: ASSSRTSGTEPEAYEQY

v_gene: TRBV19
abundance: NA
j_gene: TRBJ1-5
CDR3aa: ASTLSAGPNQPQH

v_gene: TRBV5-1
abundance: NA
j_gene: TRBJ2-2
CDR3aa: ASSLERTTNTGELF

v_gene: TRBV5-1
abundance: NA
j_gene: TRBJ1-4
CDR3aa: ASSFRGADEKLF

v_gene: TRBV28
abundance: NA
j_gene: TRBJ1-2
CDR3aa: ASSLGTGNYGYT

v_gene: TRBV28
abundance: NA
j_gene: TRBJ2-6
CDR3aa: ASSTPMQGLWGKGVLT

v_gene: TRBV28
abundance: NA
j_gene: TRBJ2-3
CDR3aa: ASGTVIHSTDTQY

v_gene: TRBV7-6
abundance: NA
j_gene: TRBJ2-2
CDR3aa: ASSLANSHTGELF

v_gene: TRBV29-1
abundance: NA
j_gene: TRBJ2-7
CDR3aa: SVDLGQTDEQY

v_gene: TRBV30
abundance: NA
j_gene: TRBJ2-1
CDR3aa: AWKGGPLAGAYNEQF

v_gene: TRBV27
abundance: NA
j_gene: TRBJ2-2
CDR3aa: ASRGLAGYPGELF

v_gene: TRBV6-1
abundance: NA
j_gene: TRBJ1-1
CDR3aa: ASSEALRGQGATEAF